A selection of T cell receptor beta chains follows, all from one sample in a study of STAT5B mutations in CD4+ large granular lymphocyte leukemia. The assay was immunoSEQ multiplex PCR, and TCRdb's table has in-frame clones only and misses some. The table lists fewer than 40,000 clones, roughly 82% of them singletons. Sequencing input: CD4+ T cells from blood buffy coats. The source is a human donor in good health. The CDR3 runs from the conserved cysteine through the conserved F or W. A D gene is named only where the DNA matches it firmly. Clone size is given for some rows only: seen once, a few or many times, or a class if the clone is expanded.

D: -
J: TRBJ1-5
size: few
V: TRBV7-8
CDR3: CASSAQGSQPQHF
DNA: TGTGCCAGCAGCGCGCAGGGAAGTCAGCCCCAGCATTTT

D: TRBD1
J: TRBJ2-7
size: -
V: TRBV2
CDR3: CASSRGTGAYEQYF
DNA: TGTGCCAGCAGTCGGGGGACAGGGGCCTACGAGCAGTACTTC

D: -
J: TRBJ2-5
size: -
V: TRBV18
CDR3: CASSPEISRETQYF
DNA: TGTGCCAGCTCACCGGAGATATCCCGAGAGACCCAGTACTTC

D: -
J: TRBJ2-2
size: -
V: TRBV19
CDR3: CASSNPGTHTGELFF
DNA: TGTGCCAGTAGTAACCCCGGGACCCACACCGGGGAGCTGTTTTTT

D: -
J: TRBJ2-1
size: -
V: TRBV2
CDR3: CASSGPQGGKAYNEQFF
DNA: TGTGCCAGCAGTGGACCCCAGGGCGGGAAGGCCTACAATGAGCAGTTCTTC

D: TRBD1
J: TRBJ1-2
size: -
V: TRBV4-1
CDR3: CASSQRTGDRTNYGYTF
DNA: TGCGCCAGCAGCCAAAGGACAGGGGATAGGACTAACTATGGCTACACCTTC

D: -
J: TRBJ1-4
size: -
V: TRBV5-1
CDR3: CASSGVNEKLFF
DNA: TGCGCCAGCAGCGGGGTTAATGAAAAACTGTTTTTT

D: TRBD1
J: TRBJ1-5
size: -
V: TRBV6-5
CDR3: CASNGQGIQPQHF
DNA: TGTGCCAGCAACGGACAGGGAATTCAGCCCCAGCATTTT

D: TRBD2
J: TRBJ2-1
size: -
V: TRBV6-1
CDR3: CASSEHYAGAYNEQFF
DNA: TGTGCCAGCAGTGAACACTACGCGGGAGCGTACAATGAGCAGTTCTTC

D: -
J: TRBJ1-2
size: -
V: TRBV5-6
CDR3: CASSLVGANLGGYTF
DNA: TGTGCCAGCAGCTTGGTAGGGGCCAACCTGGGTGGCTACACCTTC

D: -
J: TRBJ1-2
size: -
V: TRBV29-1
CDR3: CSVGRTAANYGYTF
DNA: TGCAGCGTCGGACGGACGGCAGCTAACTATGGCTACACCTTC

D: -
J: TRBJ1-2
size: -
V: TRBV9
CDR3: CASSTFVGDGYGYTF
DNA: TGTGCCAGCAGCACCTTTGTGGGGGACGGCTATGGCTACACCTTC

D: TRBD1
J: TRBJ1-2
size: -
V: TRBV30
CDR3: CAWRVQGSGYGYTF
DNA: TGTGCCTGGAGAGTACAGGGGTCTGGCTATGGCTACACCTTC

D: -
J: TRBJ2-2
size: -
V: TRBV13
CDR3: CASSLGAGELFF
DNA: TGTGCCAGCAGCTTAGGCGCCGGGGAGCTGTTTTTT

D: TRBD1
J: TRBJ2-7
size: few
V: TRBV11-1
CDR3: CASSRGQGGYEQYF
DNA: TGTGCCAGCAGCCGAGGACAGGGAGGCTACGAGCAGTACTTC

D: -
J: TRBJ1-4
size: -
V: TRBV10-3
CDR3: CAISEDSREKLFF
DNA: TGTGCCATCAGTGAGGACAGCAGGGAAAAACTGTTTTTT

D: TRBD2
J: TRBJ2-7
size: -
V: TRBV11-2
CDR3: CASSLDGTSGLYEQYF
DNA: TGTGCCAGCAGCTTAGATGGGACTAGCGGGTTGTACGAGCAGTACTTC

D: -
J: TRBJ1-3
size: -
V: TRBV30
CDR3: CAWSPGNTIYF
DNA: TGTGCCTGGAGTCCCGGGAACACCATATATTTT

D: -
J: TRBJ2-2
size: -
V: TRBV9
CDR3: CASSPPSGPGSGELFF
DNA: TGTGCCAGCAGCCCGCCCAGCGGGCCCGGGTCCGGGGAGCTGTTTTTT

D: -
J: TRBJ1-1
size: once
V: TRBV19
CDR3: CASSITGKGTEAFF
DNA: TGTGCCAGTAGTATAACAGGGAAGGGGACTGAAGCTTTCTTT

D: -
J: TRBJ2-6
size: -
V: TRBV9
CDR3: CASSSLSGANVLTF
DNA: TGTGCCAGCAGCTCACTCTCTGGGGCCAACGTCCTGACTTTC

D: -
J: TRBJ2-2
size: -
V: TRBV7-2
CDR3: CASSLKGVVTGELFF
DNA: TGTGCCAGCAGCTTAAAAGGGGTTGTAACCGGGGAGCTGTTTTTT

D: -
J: TRBJ1-2
size: -
V: TRBV18
CDR3: CASSKGRETNYGYTF
DNA: TGTGCCAGCTCTAAAGGGAGGGAGACTAACTATGGCTACACCTTC

D: TRBD2
J: TRBJ2-3
size: -
V: TRBV5-4
CDR3: CASSWQTWTSGSDTQYF
DNA: TGTGCCAGCAGCTGGCAGACTTGGACTAGCGGGAGTGATACGCAGTATTTT

D: -
J: TRBJ1-5
size: few
V: TRBV4-1
CDR3: CASSQVGRGYSNQPQHF
DNA: TGCGCCAGCAGCCAGGTCGGCCGGGGTTATAGCAATCAGCCCCAGCATTTT

D: -
J: TRBJ2-5
size: once
V: TRBV7-9
CDR3: CASSPDGAGGETQYF
DNA: TGTGCCAGCAGCCCCGACGGGGCGGGCGGAGAGACCCAGTACTTC

D: TRBD2
J: TRBJ2-7
size: once
V: TRBV7-8
CDR3: CASSPHRGRGGRYEQYF
DNA: TGTGCCAGCAGCCCACATAGGGGGCGGGGGGGCCGGTACGAGCAGTACTTC

D: -
J: TRBJ1-3
size: -
V: TRBV6-5
CDR3: CASSYADRGNTIYF
DNA: TGTGCCAGCAGTTACGCCGACAGGGGAAACACCATATATTTT

D: -
J: TRBJ2-3
size: -
V: TRBV15
CDR3: CATSRDPATDTQYF
DNA: TGTGCCACCAGCAGAGATCCGGCGACGGATACGCAGTATTTT